Listed below are T cell receptor beta chains from one sample, sequenced in a study of control samples from healthy donors and cancer patients. Profiling relied on immunoSEQ multiplex PCR, and the TCRdb table lists in-frame clones only, not all of them. Of under 450,000 clones in the sample, approximately 92% were seen once. The sample comprised PBMCs. These receptors were taken from a middle-aged man with head and neck cancer. Each CDR3 is given with its conserved first and last residue. A D gene is named only where the DNA matches it firmly. The size field is filled for only some rows; it gives once, few, many or a size class.

CDR3 length	clone size	V gene	J gene	D gene	CDR3 protein	CDR3 DNA
15	-	TRBV21-1	TRBJ2-7	-	CASSFCRDLTYEQYF	TGTGCCAGCAGCTTTTGTAGGGACCTTACCTACGAGCAGTACTTC
15	-	TRBV5-6	TRBJ1-5	-	CASSLRGPGYQPQHF	TGTGCCAGCAGCTTGCGGGGTCCGGGGTATCAGCCCCAGCATTTT
11	-	TRBV28	TRBJ2-7	-	CASYSRGEQYF	TGTGCCAGCTATAGTCGAGGCGAGCAGTACTTC
16	-	TRBV28	TRBJ1-6	-	CASSLLQVPYNSPLHF	TGTGCCAGCAGTTTACTGCAGGTGCCATATAATTCACCCCTCCACTTT
16	-	TRBV19	TRBJ2-7	TRBD1	CASSFRPGDRGLEQYF	TGTGCCAGTAGTTTCAGACCCGGGGACAGGGGACTCGAGCAGTACTTC
14	few	TRBV30	TRBJ1-2	-	CAWNDIARYYGYTF	TGTGCCTGGAACGACATTGCCAGGTACTATGGCTACACCTTC
16	-	TRBV23-1	TRBJ1-6	TRBD1	CASSQPRQGLNSPLHF	TGCGCCAGCAGCCAACCCCGACAGGGACTGAATTCACCCCTCCACTTT
15	-	TRBV28	TRBJ1-1	TRBD1	CASTPPGQGRTEAFF	TGTGCCAGCACTCCTCCGGGACAGGGGCGAACTGAAGCTTTCTTT
16	-	TRBV27	TRBJ1-6	TRBD1	CASSFFRDRLGSPLHF	TGTGCCAGCAGTTTCTTCCGGGACAGATTGGGATCACCCCTCCACTTT
14	-	TRBV6-1	TRBJ1-2	TRBD1	CASSDGQGDYGYTF	TGTGCCAGCAGTGACGGACAGGGGGACTATGGCTACACCTTC
15	-	TRBV28	TRBJ1-5	-	CASSPPAGSNQPQHF	TGTGCCAGCAGTCCCCCGGCGGGCAGCAATCAGCCCCAGCATTTT
17	-	TRBV1	TRBJ2-1	-	CTSSQERWECLYNEQFF	TGCACCAGCAGCCAAGAAAGGTGGGAGTGTCTCTACAATGAGCAGTTCTTC
15	-	TRBV19	TRBJ1-4	-	CASRSAGPGEEKLFF	TGTGCCAGTAGGTCGGCGGGGCCCGGCGAGGAAAAACTGTTTTTT
14	-	TRBV27	TRBJ2-3	-	CASSQRPGADTQYF	TGTGCCAGCAGCCAACGTCCGGGGGCAGATACGCAGTATTTT
12	-	TRBV3-1/TRBV3-2	TRBJ2-2	-	CASSQEIGELFF	TGTGCCAGCAGCCAAGAAATCGGGGAGCTGTTTTTT
15	once	TRBV27	TRBJ1-6	-	CASSLWGGSNSPLHF	TGTGCCAGCAGTTTATGGGGGGGAAGTAATTCACCCCTCCACTTT
15	-	TRBV19	TRBJ1-4	TRBD1	CASSPGTGSNEKLFF	TGTGCCAGTAGTCCGGGGACAGGGTCTAATGAAAAACTGTTTTTT
13	-	TRBV2	TRBJ2-1	TRBD2	CASSPGLDNEQFF	TGTGCCAGCAGTCCGGGACTAGACAATGAGCAGTTCTTC
15	-	TRBV5-6	TRBJ2-3	TRBD2	CASNLAGGYTDTQYF	TGTGCCAGCAACCTAGCGGGAGGGTACACAGATACGCAGTATTTT
16	-	TRBV5-1	TRBJ2-7	TRBD1	CASSLNLGQGNYEQYF	TGCGCCAGCAGCTTGAACCTAGGACAGGGGAACTACGAGCAGTACTTC
16	-	TRBV28	TRBJ2-7	-	CASSLSRGSSSYEQYF	TGTGCCAGCAGTTTATCAAGGGGGTCCAGCTCCTACGAGCAGTACTTC
14	-	TRBV19	TRBJ2-7	TRBD1	CASSNYRGRYEQYF	TGTGCCAGTAGTAACTACAGGGGTCGTTACGAGCAGTACTTC
15	-	TRBV19	TRBJ1-3	-	CASSIVAGAGNTIYF	TGTGCCAGTAGTATAGTGGCTGGAGCTGGAAACACCATATATTTT
15	-	TRBV5-1	TRBJ2-7	TRBD1	CASSLYKQGAYEQYF	TGCGCCAGCAGCTTGTATAAACAGGGGGCCTACGAGCAGTACTTC
15	-	TRBV6-2/TRBV6-3	TRBJ1-1	-	CASSSTGGLSTEAFF	TGTGCCAGCAGCTCAACGGGGGGTTTGAGCACTGAAGCTTTCTTT
13	-	TRBV29-1	TRBJ1-2	-	CSVPGLGVGGYTF	TGCAGCGTGCCGGGCCTGGGGGTTGGCGGCTACACCTTC
15	-	TRBV5-1	TRBJ1-4	TRBD1	CASSLQTGLGEKLFF	TGCGCCAGCAGCTTACAGACAGGGCTAGGGGAAAAACTGTTTTTT
15	-	TRBV15	TRBJ2-7	TRBD2	CATSTGLELDYEQYF	TGTGCCACCAGCACAGGACTAGAGTTGGACTACGAGCAGTACTTC
14	-	TRBV27	TRBJ2-7	-	CASSLGTGSYEQYF	TGTGCCAGCAGTTTAGGCACCGGGAGCTACGAGCAGTACTTC